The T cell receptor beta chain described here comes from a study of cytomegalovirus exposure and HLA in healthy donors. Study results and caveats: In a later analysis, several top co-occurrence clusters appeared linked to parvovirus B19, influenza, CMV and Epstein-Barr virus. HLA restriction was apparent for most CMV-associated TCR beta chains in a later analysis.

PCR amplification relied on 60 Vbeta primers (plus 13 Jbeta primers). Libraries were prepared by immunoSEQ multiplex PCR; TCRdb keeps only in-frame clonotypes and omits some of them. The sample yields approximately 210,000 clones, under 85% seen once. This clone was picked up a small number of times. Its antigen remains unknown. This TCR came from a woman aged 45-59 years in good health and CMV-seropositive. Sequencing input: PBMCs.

The CDR3 is CSVVDRRNTEAFF. As DNA, the CDR3 is TGCAGCGTTGTGGACAGGCGGAACACTGAAGCTTTCTTT. The chain recombines TRBV29-1 with TRBJ1-1; 7 nucleotides agree with TRBD1. The CDR3 is 13 residues long. Germline CDR1 is SQVTM and CDR2 is ANQGSEA. With 4 bases clipped from V and 1 base from J, the junction kept 3 bases outside the gene matches.